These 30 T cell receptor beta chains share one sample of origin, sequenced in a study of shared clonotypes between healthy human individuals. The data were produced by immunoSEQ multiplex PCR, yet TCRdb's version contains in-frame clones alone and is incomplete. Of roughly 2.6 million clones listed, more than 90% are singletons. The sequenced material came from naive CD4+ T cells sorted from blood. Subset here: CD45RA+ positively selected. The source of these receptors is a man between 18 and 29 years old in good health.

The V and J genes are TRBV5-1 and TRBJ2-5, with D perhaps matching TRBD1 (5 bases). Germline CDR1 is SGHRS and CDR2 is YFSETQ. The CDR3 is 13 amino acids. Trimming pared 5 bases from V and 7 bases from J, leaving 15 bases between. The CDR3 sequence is CASSDREDGTQYF. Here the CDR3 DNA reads TGCGCCAGCAGTGACAGAGAGGACGGGACCCAGTACTTC.

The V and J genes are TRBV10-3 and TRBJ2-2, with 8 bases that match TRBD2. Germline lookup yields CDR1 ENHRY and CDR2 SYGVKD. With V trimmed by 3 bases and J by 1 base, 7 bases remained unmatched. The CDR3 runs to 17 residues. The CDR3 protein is CAISEWASGWNTGELFF. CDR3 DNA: TGTGCCATCAGTGAATGGGCTAGCGGGTGGAACACCGGGGAGCTGTTTTTT.

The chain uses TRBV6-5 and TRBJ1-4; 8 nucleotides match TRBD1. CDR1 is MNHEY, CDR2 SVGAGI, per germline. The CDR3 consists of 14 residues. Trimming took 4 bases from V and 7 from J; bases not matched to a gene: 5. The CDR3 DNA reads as TGTGCCAGCAGTTCTACAGGGGGAATTGAAAAACTGTTTTTT. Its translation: CASSSTGGIEKLFF.

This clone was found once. CDR3 sequence: CASSGTGSHTDTQYF. The CDR3, as DNA: TGTGCCAGCAGTGGCACCGGGAGCCACACAGATACGCAGTATTTT. This chain joins TRBV6-5 and TRBJ2-3, with D possibly matching TRBD2 (6 bases). This CDR3 region has 15 residues. Deletions cut 5 bases from V and 2 bases from J, with 14 bases between. CDR1 is MNHEY, CDR2 SVGAGI, per germline.

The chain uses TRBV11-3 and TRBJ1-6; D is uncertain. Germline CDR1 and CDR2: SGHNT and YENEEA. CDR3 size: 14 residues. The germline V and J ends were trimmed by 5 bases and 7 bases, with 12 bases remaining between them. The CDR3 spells CASSPLSKNSPLHF. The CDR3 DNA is TGTGCCAGCAGCCCCCTAAGCAAAAATTCACCCCTCCACTTT.

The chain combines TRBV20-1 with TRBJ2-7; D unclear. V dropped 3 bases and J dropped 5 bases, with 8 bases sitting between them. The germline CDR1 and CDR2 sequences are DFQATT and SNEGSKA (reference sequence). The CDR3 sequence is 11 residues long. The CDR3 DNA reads TGCAGTGCTAGCAGATGGGACGAGCAGTACTTC. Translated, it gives CSASRWDEQYF.

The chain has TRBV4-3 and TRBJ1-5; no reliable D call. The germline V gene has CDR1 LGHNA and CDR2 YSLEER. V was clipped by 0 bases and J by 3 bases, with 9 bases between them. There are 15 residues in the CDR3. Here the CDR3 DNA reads TGCGCCAGCAGCCAAGATGCGGGAAACAATCAGCCCCAGCATTTT. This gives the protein CASSQDAGNNQPQHF.

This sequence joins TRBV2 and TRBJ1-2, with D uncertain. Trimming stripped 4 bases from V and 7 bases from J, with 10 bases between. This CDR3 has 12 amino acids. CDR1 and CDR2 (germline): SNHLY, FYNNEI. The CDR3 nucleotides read TGTGCCAGCAGTGCTGTTGAGGTTGGCTACACCTTC. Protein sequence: CASSAVEVGYTF.

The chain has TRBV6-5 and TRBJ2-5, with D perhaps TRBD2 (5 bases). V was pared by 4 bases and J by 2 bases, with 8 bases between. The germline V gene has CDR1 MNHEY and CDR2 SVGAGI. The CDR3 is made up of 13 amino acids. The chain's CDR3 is CASSSRRQETQYF. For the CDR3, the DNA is TGTGCCAGCAGTTCGAGGAGGCAAGAGACCCAGTACTTC.

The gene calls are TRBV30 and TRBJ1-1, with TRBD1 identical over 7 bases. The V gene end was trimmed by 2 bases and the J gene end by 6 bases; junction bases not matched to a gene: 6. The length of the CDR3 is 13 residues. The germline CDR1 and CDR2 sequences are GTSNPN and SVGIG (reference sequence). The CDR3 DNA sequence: TGTGCCTGGAGTAGGGCAGGGGGTTCTGAAGCTTTCTTT. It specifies CAWSRAGGSEAFF.

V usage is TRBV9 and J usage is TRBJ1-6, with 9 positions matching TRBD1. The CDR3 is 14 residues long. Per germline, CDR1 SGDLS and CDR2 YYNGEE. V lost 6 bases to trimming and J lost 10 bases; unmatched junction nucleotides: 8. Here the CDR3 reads CASNQGQGRSPLHF. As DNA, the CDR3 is TGTGCCAGCAACCAGGGACAGGGACGGTCACCCCTCCACTTT. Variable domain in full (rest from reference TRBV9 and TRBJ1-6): DSGVTQTPKHLITATGQRVTLRCSPRSGDLSVYWYQQSLDQGLQFLIQYYNGEERAKGNILERFSAQQFPDLHSELNLSSLELGDSALYFCASNQGQGRSPLHFGNGTRLTVT.

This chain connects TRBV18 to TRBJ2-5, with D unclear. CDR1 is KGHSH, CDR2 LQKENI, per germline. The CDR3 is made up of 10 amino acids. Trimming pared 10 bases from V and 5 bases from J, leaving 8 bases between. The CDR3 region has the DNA TGTGCCACTTCCGAGGAGACCCAGTACTTC. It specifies CATSEETQYF.

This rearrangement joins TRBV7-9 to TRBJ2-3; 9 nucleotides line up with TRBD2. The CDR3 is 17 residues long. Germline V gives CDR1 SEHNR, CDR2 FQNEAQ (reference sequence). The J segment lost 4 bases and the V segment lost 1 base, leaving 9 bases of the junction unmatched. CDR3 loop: CASSLGDEREVPDTQYF. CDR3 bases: TGTGCCAGCAGCTTAGGAGATGAGCGGGAGGTCCCAGATACGCAGTATTTT. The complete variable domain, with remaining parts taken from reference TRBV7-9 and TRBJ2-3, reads DTGVSQNPRHKITKRGQNVTFRCDPISEHNRLYWYRQTLGQGPEFLTYFQNEAQLEKSRLLSDRFSAERPKGSFSTLEIQRTEQGDSAMYLCASSLGDEREVPDTQYFGPGTRLTVL.

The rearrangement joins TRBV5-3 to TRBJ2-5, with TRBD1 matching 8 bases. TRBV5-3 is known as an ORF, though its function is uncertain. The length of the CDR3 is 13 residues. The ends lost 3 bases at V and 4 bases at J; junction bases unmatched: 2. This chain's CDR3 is CARSSDRAETQYF. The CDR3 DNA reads TGTGCCAGAAGCTCGGACAGGGCAGAGACCCAGTACTTC.

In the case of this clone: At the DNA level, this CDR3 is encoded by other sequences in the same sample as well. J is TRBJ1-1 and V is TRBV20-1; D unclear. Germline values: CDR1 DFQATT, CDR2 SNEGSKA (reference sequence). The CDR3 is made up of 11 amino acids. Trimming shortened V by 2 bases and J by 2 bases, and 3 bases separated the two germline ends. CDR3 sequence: CSARPNTEAFF. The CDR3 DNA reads TGCAGTGCTAGACCAAACACTGAAGCTTTCTTT.

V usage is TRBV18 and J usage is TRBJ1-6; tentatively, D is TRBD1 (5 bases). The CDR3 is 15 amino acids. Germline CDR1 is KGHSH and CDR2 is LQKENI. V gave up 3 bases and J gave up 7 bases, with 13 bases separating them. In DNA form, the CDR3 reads TGTGCCAGCTCACCGAAGCAGGGACTAAATTCACCCCTCCACTTT. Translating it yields CASSPKQGLNSPLHF.

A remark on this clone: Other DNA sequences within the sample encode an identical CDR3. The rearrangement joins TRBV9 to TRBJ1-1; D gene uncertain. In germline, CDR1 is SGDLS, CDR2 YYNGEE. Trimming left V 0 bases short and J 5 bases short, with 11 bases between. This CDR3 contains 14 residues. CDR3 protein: CASSVGRTGTEAFF. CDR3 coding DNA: TGTGCCAGCAGCGTAGGGCGGACGGGTACTGAAGCTTTCTTT.

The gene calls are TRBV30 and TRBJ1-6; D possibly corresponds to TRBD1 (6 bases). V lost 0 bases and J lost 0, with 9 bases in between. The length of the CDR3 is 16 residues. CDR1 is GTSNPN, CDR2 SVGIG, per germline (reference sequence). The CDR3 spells CAWSVTGSSYNSPLHF. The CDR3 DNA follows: TGTGCCTGGAGTGTAACAGGGAGCTCCTATAATTCACCCCTCCACTTT.

CDR3: CASSLRTGGWRGTEAFF. As DNA, the CDR3 is TGTGCCAGCAGCTTAAGGACAGGGGGCTGGAGGGGAACTGAAGCTTTCTTT. The chain uses TRBV7-9 and TRBJ1-1; 11 nucleotides agree with TRBD1. Germline CDR1 reads SEHNR; CDR2 reads FQNEAQ (reference sequence). The ends lost 2 bases at V and 5 bases at J; junction bases unmatched: 10. This CDR3 is 17 amino acids long.

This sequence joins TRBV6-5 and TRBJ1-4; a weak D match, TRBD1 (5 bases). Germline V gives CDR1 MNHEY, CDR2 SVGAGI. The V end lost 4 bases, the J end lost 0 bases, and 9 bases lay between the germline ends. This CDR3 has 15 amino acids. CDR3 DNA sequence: TGTGCCAGCAGTTCCGGGGGGGCAACTAATGAAAAACTGTTTTTT. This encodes CASSSGGATNEKLFF.

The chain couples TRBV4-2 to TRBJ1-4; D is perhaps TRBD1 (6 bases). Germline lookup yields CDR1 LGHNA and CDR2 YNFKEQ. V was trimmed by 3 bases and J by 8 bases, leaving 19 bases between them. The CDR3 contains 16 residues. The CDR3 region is CASSHQQGGELEKLFF. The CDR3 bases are TGTGCCAGCAGCCACCAACAGGGAGGAGAGTTGGAAAAACTGTTTTTT.

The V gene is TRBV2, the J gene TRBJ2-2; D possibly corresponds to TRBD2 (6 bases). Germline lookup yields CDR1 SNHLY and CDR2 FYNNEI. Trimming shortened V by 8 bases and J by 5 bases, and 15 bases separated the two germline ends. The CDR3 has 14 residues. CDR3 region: CASLQISGTGELFF. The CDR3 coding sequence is TGTGCCAGCCTCCAGATTAGCGGTACCGGGGAGCTGTTTTTT.

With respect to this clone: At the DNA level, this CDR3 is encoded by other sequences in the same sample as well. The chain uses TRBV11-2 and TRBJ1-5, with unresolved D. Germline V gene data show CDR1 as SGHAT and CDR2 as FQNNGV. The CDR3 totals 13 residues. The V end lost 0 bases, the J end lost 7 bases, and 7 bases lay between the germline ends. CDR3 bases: TGTGCCAGCAGCTTAGACTTGGGGCAGCCCCAGCATTTT. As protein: CASSLDLGQPQHF.

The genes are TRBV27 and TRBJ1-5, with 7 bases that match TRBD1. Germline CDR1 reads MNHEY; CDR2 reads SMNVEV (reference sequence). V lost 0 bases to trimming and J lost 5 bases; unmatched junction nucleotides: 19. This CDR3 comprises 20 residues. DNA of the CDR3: TGTGCCAGCAGTTTATCGGGGTTCCGGGACAGTCGGCGCCTTTATCAGCCCCAGCATTTT. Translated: CASSLSGFRDSRRLYQPQHF.

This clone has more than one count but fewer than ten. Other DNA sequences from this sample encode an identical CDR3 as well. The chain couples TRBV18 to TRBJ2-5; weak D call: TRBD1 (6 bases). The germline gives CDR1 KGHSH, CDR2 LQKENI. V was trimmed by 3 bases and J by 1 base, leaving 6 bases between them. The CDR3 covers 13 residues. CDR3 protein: CASSPGAQETQYF. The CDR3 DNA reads TGTGCCAGCTCACCGGGGGCCCAAGAGACCCAGTACTTC. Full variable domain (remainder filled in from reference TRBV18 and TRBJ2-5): NAGVMQNPRHLVRRRGQEARLRCSPMKGHSHVYWYRQLPEEGLKFMVYLQKENIIDESGMPKERFSAEFPKEGPSILRIQQVVRGDSAAYFCASSPGAQETQYFGPGTRLLVL.

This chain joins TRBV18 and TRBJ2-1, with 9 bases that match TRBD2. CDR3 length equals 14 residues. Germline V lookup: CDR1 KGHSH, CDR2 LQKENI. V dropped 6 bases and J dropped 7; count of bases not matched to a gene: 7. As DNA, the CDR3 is TGTGCCAGCTCGGCCCTAGCGGGAATAAATGAGCAGTTCTTC. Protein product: CASSALAGINEQFF.

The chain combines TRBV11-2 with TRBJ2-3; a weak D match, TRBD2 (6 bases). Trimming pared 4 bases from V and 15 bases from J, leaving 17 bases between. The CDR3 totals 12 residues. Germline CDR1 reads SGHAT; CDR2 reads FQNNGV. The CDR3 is CASSYSGTRAYF. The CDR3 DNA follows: TGTGCCAGCAGCTATTCAGGGACTCGGGCCTATTTT.

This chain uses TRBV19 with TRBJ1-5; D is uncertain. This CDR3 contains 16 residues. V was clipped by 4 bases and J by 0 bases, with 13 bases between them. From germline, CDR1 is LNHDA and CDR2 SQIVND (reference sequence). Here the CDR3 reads CASSREVGYSNQPQHF. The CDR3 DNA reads TGTGCCAGTAGTAGAGAGGTGGGATATAGCAATCAGCCCCAGCATTTT.

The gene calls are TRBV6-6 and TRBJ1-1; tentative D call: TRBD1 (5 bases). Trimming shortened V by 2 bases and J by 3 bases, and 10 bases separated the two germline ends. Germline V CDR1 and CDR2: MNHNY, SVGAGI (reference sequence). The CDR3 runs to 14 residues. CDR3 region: CASSYRGGDTEAFF. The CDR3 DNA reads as TGTGCCAGCAGTTACAGGGGAGGAGACACTGAAGCTTTCTTT.

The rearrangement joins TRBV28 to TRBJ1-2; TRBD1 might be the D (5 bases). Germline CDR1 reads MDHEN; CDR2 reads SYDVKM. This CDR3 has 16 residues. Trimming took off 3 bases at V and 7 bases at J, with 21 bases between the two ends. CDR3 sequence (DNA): TGTGCCAGCAGTTTTAATCTGGCAGGGAGCCTAGGTGGCTACACCTTC. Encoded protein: CASSFNLAGSLGGYTF.